The present T cell receptor (beta chain) was sequenced within a study of siplizumab effects on memory and regulatory T cells. V lost 1 base, J lost 2 bases, and 1 base stayed unmatched. The CDR3 covers 15 residues. CDR1 is SGHRS and CDR2 is YFSETQ in the germline V gene. Clones were sequenced by immunoSEQ multiplex PCR, and TCRdb holds only the in-frame ones, with some missing. This sample has about 120,000 clones; over 85% occur once, and the top ten carry 0.16%. Sequenced input: non-Treg CD4+ T cells sorted from blood. The chain has TRBV5-1 and TRBJ2-1, with 9 bases lining up with TRBD2. This TCR derives from a human donor in good health. CDR3 sequence reads: CASSLLAGAYNEQFF. The CDR3 bases are TGCGCCAGCAGCTTGTTAGCGGGGGCCTACAATGAGCAGTTCTTC.